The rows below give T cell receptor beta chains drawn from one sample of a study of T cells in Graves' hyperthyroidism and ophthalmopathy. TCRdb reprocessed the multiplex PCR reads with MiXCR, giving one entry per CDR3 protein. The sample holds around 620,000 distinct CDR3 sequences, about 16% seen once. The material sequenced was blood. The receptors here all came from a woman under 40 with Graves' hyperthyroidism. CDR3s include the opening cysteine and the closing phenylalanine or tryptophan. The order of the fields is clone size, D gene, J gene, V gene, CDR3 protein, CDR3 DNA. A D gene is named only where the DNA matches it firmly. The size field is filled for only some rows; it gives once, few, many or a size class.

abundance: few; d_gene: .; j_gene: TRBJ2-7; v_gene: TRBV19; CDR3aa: CASSIAGYEQYF; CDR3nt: TGTGCCAGTAGTATAGCGGGGTACGAGCAGTACTTC
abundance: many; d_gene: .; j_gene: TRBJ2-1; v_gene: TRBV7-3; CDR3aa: CASSLMGGNEQFF; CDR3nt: TGTGCCAGCAGCTTAATGGGAGGCAATGAGCAGTTCTTC
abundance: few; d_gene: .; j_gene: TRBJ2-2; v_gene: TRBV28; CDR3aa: CASSPLSFTGELFF; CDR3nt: TGTGCCAGCAGTCCACTGAGTTTCACCGGGGAGCTGTTTTTT
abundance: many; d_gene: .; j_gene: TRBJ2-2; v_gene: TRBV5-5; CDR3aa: CASSKTANTGELFF; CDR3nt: TGTGCCAGCAGCAAGACCGCGAACACCGGGGAGCTGTTTTTT
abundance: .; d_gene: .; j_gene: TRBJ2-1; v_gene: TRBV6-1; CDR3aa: CASRTLSYNEQFF; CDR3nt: TGTGCCAGCAGGACACTAAGCTACAATGAGCAGTTCTTC
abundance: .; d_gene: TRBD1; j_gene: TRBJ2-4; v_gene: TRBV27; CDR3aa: CASTRYPGTGADIQYF; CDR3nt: TGTGCCAGCACCCGATACCCTGGGACAGGGGCAGACATTCAGTACTTC
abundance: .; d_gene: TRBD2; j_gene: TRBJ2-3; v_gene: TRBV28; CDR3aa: CASSFREWREGTGTQYF; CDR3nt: TGTGCCAGCAGTTTCCGTGAGTGGCGGGAGGGCACAGGTACGCAGTATTTT
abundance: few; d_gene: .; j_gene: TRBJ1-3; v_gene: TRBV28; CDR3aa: CASSFGGFAGNTIYF; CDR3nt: TGTGCCAGCAGTTTCGGGGGCTTCGCTGGAAACACCATATATTTT
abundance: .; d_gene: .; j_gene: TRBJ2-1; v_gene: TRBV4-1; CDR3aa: CASSQDRLLGEQFF; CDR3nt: TGCGCCAGCAGCCAAGATCGTCTTTTAGGTGAGCAGTTCTTC
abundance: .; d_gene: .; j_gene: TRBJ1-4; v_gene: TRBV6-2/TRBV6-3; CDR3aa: CASSYSFALQSTNEKLFF; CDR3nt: TGTGCCAGCAGTTACTCGTTCGCCCTCCAGTCAACTAATGAAAAACTGTTTTTT
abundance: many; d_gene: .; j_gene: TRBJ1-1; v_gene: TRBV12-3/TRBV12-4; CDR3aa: CASSPRSGTEAFF; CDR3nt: TGTGCCAGCAGTCCACGGAGCGGCACTGAAGCTTTCTTT
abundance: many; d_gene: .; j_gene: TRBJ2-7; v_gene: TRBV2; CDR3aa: CASERGPPYEQYF; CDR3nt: TGTGCCAGCGAACGGGGACCACCCTACGAGCAGTACTTC
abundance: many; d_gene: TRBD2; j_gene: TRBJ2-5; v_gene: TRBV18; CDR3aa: CASSPGLAEETQYF; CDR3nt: TGTGCCAGCTCCCCGGGACTAGCGGAAGAGACCCAGTACTTC
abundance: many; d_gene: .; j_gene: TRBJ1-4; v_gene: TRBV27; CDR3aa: CASSHPTEINEKLFF; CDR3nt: TGTGCCAGCAGCCACCCGACAGAGATTAATGAAAAACTGTTTTTT
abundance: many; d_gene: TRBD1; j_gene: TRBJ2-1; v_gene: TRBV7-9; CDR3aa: CASTPWAGGYNEQFF; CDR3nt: TGTGCCAGCACCCCGTGGGCAGGGGGCTACAATGAGCAGTTCTTC
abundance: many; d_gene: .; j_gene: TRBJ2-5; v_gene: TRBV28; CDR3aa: CASSLAGNLEETQYF; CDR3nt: TGTGCCAGCAGTTTGGCGGGAAATTTGGAAGAGACCCAGTACTTC
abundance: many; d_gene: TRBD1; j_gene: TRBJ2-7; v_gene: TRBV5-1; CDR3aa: CASSYGTGGYEQYF; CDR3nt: TGCGCCAGCAGCTACGGGACAGGGGGTTACGAGCAGTACTTC
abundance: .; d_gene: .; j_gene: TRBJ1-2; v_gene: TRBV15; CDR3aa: CATSSIVGSPGYGYTF; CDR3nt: TGTGCCACCAGCAGTATTGTGGGCAGCCCGGGCTATGGCTACACCTTC
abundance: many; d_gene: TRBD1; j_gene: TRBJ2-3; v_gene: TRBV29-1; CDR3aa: CSVTGGNTDTQYF; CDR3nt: TGCAGCGTTACAGGGGGCAACACAGATACGCAGTATTTT
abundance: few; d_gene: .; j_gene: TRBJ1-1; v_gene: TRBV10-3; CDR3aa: CAISGQGDTEAFF; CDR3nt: TGTGCCATCAGCGGCCAGGGTGACACTGAAGCTTTCTTT
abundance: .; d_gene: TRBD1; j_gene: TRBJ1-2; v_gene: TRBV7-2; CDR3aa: CASRSPDREYGYTF; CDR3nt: TGTGCCAGCAGGTCTCCGGACAGGGAGTATGGCTACACCTTC
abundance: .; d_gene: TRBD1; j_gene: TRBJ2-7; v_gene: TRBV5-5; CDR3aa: CASSLGGTDSPYEQYF; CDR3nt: TGTGCCAGCAGCTTGGGTGGGACAGACAGCCCCTACGAGCAGTACTTC
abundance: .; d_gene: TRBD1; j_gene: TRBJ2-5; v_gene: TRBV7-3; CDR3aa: CATRPGQGAKTQYF; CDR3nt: TGTGCCACCCGGCCGGGACAGGGGGCGAAGACCCAGTACTTC
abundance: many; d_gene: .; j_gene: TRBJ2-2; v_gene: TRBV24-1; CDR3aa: CATSTYRDTGELFF; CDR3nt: TGTGCCACCAGTACCTACAGGGACACCGGGGAGCTGTTTTTT
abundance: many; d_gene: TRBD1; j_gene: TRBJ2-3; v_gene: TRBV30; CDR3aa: CAWAGTGPSTDTQYF; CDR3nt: TGTGCCTGGGCCGGGACAGGGCCTAGCACAGATACGCAGTATTTT
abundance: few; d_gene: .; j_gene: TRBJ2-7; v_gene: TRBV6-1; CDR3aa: CASKKGLGEQYF; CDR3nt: TGTGCCAGCAAGAAAGGTCTGGGCGAGCAGTACTTC
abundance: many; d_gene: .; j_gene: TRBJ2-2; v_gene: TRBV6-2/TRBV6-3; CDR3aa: CASRRGANTGELFF; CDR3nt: TGTGCCAGCAGGAGGGGGGCGAACACCGGGGAGCTGTTTTTT
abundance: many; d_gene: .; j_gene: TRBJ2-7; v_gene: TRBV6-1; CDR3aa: CASTPSWGDEQYF; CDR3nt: TGTGCCAGCACTCCTTCGTGGGGGGACGAGCAGTACTTC
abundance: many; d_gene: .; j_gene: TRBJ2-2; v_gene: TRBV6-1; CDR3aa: CASSAKPQDPGELFF; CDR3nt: TGTGCCAGCAGTGCAAAACCGCAGGATCCCGGGGAGCTGTTTTTT
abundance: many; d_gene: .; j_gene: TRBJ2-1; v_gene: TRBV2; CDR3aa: CASSKISYNEQFF; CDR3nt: TGTGCCAGCAGTAAAATCTCCTACAATGAGCAGTTCTTC
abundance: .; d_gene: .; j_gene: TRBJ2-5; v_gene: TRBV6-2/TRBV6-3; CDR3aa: CASTTAWETQYF; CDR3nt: TGTGCCAGCACGACAGCGTGGGAGACCCAGTACTTC
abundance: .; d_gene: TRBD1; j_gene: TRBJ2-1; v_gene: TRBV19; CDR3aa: CASSHDRGDYNEQFF; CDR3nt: TGTGCCAGTAGTCACGACAGGGGAGATTACAATGAGCAGTTCTTC
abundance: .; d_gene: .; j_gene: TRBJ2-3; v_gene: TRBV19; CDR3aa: CASTEGADTQYF; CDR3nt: TGTGCCAGTACGGAGGGCGCAGATACGCAGTATTTT